The entry below gives a single T cell receptor (beta chain) sequence along with its context. Its antigen is unidentified. This sample is drawn from a study of post-analysis software for immune sequencing data. Points from the study as a whole: Versus controls, multiple sclerosis patients showed significantly lower diversity (normalized Chao1). Roughly 5 TRBV segments occurring more often in patients than controls included TRBV5-6, TRBV5-1 and TRBV20-1.

Prepared libraries of TCR beta cDNA carried unique molecular identifiers. TCRdb reanalysed the PCR reads using MiXCR and keeps one entry per CDR3 protein. The sample comprises hundreds of thousands of distinct CDR3 sequences, approximately 53% of which are singletons, and 4.6% rests with the top ten. Germline V gives CDR1 SQVTM, CDR2 ANQGSEA. This CDR3 contains 12 residues. Deletions cut 2 bases from V and 4 bases from J, with 6 bases between. The specimen was blood. The J gene is TRBJ2-1, the V gene TRBV29-1; unclear D gene. The sequence was collected from a girl under 18 with multiple sclerosis. The CDR3 here is CSVEIRYNEQFF. CDR3 DNA sequence: TGCAGCGTTGAAATAAGGTACAATGAGCAGTTCTTC.